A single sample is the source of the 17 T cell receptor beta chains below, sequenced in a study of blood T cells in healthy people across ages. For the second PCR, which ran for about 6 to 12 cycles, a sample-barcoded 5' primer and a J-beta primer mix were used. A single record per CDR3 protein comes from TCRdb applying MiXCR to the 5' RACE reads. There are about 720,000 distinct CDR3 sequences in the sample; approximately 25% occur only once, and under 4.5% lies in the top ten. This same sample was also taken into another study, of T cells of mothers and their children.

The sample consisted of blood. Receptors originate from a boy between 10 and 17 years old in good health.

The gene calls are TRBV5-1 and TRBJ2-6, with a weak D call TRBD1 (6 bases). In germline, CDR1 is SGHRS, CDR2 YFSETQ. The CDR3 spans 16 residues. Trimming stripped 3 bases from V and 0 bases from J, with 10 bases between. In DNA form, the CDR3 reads TGCGCCAGCAGCTCGGACAGCTACTCTGGGGCCAACGTCCTGACTTTC. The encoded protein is CASSSDSYSGANVLTF.

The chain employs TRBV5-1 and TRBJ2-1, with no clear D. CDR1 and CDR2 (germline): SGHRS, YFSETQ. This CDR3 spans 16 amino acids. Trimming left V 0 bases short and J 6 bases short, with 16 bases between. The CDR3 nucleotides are TGCGCCAGCAGCTTGGGGCATCCCCTAATGGGCAATGAGCAGTTCTTC. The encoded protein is CASSLGHPLMGNEQFF.

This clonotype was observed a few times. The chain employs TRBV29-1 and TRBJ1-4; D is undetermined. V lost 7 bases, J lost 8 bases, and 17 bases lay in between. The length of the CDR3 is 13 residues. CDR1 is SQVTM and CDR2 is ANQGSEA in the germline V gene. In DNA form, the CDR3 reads TGCAGCGGCGGAGGGAGTAATAGAGAAAAACTGTTTTTT. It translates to CSGGGSNREKLFF.

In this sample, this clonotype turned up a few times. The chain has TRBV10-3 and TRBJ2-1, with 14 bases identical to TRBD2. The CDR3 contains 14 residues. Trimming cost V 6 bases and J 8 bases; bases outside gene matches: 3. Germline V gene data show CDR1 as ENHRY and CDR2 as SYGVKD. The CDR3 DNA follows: TGTGCCATCAGGACTAGCGGGAGGGCCTATGAGCAGTTCTTC. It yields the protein CAIRTSGRAYEQFF.

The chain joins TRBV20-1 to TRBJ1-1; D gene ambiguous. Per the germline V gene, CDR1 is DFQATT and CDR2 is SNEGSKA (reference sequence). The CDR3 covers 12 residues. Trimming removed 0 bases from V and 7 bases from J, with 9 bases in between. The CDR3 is CSARDISIEAFF. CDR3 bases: TGCAGTGCTAGAGATATTTCGATTGAAGCTTTCTTT.

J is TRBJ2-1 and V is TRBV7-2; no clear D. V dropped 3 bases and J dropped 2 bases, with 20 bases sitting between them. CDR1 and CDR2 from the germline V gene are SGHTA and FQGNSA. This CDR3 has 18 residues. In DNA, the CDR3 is TGTGCCAGCAGCTTTAGCTCATTGCTAAGGTCTGCCTACAATGAGCAGTTCTTC. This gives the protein CASSFSSLLRSAYNEQFF.

The CDR3 spells CSVDRGLYNEQFF. CDR3 coding DNA: TGCAGCGTTGACAGGGGTTTGTACAATGAGCAGTTCTTC. The chain has TRBV29-1 and TRBJ2-5; D is perhaps TRBD1 (6 bases). The tail of the sequence fits TRBJ2-1 better, so the J call may be wrong. Per germline, CDR1 SQVTM and CDR2 ANQGSEA. The CDR3 contains 13 residues.

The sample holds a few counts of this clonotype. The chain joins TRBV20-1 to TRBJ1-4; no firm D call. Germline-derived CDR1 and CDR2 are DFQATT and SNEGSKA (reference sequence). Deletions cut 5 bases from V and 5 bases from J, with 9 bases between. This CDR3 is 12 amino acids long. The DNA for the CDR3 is TGCAGTGCTCACGAGAGGAATGAAAAACTGTTTTTT. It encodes CSAHERNEKLFF.

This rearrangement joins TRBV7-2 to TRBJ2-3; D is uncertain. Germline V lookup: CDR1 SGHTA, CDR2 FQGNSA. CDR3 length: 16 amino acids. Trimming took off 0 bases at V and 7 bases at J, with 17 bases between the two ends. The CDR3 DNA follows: TGTGCCAGCAGCTTAGCCCCCCCCGTTCTTGAGTATACGCAGTATTTT. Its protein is CASSLAPPVLEYTQYF.

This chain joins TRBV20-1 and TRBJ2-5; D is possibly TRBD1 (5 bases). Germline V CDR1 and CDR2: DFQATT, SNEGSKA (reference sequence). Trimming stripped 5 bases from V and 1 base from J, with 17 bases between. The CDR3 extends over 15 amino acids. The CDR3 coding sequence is TGCAGTGCTTTACCATTAGACAGAATCCAAGAGACCCAGTACTTC. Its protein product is CSALPLDRIQETQYF.

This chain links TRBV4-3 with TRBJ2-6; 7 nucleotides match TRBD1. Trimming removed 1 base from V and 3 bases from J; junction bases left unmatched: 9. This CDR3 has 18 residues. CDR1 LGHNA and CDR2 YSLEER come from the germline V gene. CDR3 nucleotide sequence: TGCGCCAGCAGCCAAGGACAGGGCCCGTTTGGTGGGGCCAACGTCCTGACTTTC. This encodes CASSQGQGPFGGANVLTF.

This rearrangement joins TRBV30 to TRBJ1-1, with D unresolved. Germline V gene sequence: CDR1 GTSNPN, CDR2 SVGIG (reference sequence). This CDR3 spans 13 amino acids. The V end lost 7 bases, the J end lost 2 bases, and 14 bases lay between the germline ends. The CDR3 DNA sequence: TGTGCCTCCGAGGCCGGGGTTAACACTGAAGCTTTCTTT. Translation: CASEAGVNTEAFF. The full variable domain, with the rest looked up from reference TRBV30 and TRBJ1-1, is SQTIHQWPATLVQPVGSPLSLECTVEGTSNPNLYWYRQAAGRGLQLLFYSVGIGQISSEVPQNLSASRPQDRQFILSSKKLLLSDSGFYLCASEAGVNTEAFFGQGTRLTVV.

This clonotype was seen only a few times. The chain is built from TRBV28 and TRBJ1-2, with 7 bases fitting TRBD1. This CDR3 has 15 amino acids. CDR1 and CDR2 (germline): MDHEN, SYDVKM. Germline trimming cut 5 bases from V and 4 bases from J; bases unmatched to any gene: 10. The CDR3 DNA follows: TGTGCCAGCAGTCCGACAGGGCCGGAGGGCTATGGCTACACCTTC. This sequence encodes CASSPTGPEGYGYTF.

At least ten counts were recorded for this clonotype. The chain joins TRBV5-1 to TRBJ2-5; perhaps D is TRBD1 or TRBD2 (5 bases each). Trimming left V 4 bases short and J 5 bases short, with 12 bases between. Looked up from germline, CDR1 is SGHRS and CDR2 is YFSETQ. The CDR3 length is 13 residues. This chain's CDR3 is CASSPGAGETQYF. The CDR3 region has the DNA TGCGCCAGCAGCCCCGGGGCCGGGGAGACCCAGTACTTC.

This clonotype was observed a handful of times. The CDR3 loop is CSARDGSSYEQYF. In nucleotides, the CDR3 is TGCAGTGCTAGAGATGGCTCTAGCTACGAGCAGTACTTC. This chain connects TRBV20-1 to TRBJ2-7; D unresolved. Per the germline V gene, CDR1 is DFQATT and CDR2 is SNEGSKA (reference sequence). The V end lost 0 bases, the J end lost 3 bases, and 9 bases lay between the germline ends. The CDR3 runs 13 residues.

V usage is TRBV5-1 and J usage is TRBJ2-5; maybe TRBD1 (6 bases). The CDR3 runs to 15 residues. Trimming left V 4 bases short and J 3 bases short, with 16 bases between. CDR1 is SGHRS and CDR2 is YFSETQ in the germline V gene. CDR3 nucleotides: TGCGCCAGCAGCCAACGGACAGACGTAAAAGAGACCCAGTACTTC. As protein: CASSQRTDVKETQYF.

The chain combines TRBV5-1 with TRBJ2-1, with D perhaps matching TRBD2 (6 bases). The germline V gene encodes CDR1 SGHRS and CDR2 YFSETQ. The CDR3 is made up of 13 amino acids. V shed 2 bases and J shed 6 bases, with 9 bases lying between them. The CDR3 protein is CASSFGTSNEQFF. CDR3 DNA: TGCGCCAGCAGCTTTGGGACTTCCAATGAGCAGTTCTTC. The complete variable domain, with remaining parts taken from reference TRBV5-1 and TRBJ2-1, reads KAGVTQTPRYLIKTRGQQVTLSCSPISGHRSVSWYQQTPGQGLQFLFEYFSETQRNKGNFPGRFSGRQFSNSRSEMNVSTLELGDSALYLCASSFGTSNEQFFGPGTRLTVL.